The 21 T cell receptor beta chains given below trace back to one sample, sequenced in a study of neurological immune-mediated disorders. TCRdb called the 5' RACE reads again in MiXCR, with one record for every CDR3 protein. The data show some 29,000 distinct CDR3 sequences, with 9% to 14% seen just once and 5.5% to 7% held by the top ten. Sequencing input: PBMCs. Receptors originate from a woman aged 60-70 years in good health.

This clonotype was observed at least ten times. The genes are TRBV20-1 and TRBJ2-2, with D maybe TRBD1 (5 bases). The germline V gene has CDR1 DFQATT and CDR2 SNEGSKA (reference sequence). V dropped 6 bases and J dropped 0 bases, with 11 bases sitting between them. The length of the CDR3 is 14 residues. CDR3 region: CSAYDSTNTGELFF. CDR3 coding DNA: TGCAGTGCCTATGACAGCACGAACACCGGGGAGCTGTTTTTT.

In this sample, this clonotype turned up many times. The chain couples TRBV4-3 to TRBJ1-2; D is unclear. The V gene's germline CDR1 is LGHNA and CDR2 YSLEER. The CDR3 is made up of 11 amino acids. The germline V and J ends were trimmed by 9 bases and 8 bases, with 13 bases remaining between them. As DNA, the CDR3 is TGCGCCAGTTCACTCGGCGGGGGCTACACCTTC. Protein sequence: CASSLGGGYTF.

In its sample, this clonotype was seen many times. CDR3 residues: CSARVLSSGGLYNEQFF. The DNA of the CDR3 is TGCAGTGCTAGAGTATTGTCTAGCGGGGGTCTCTACAATGAGCAGTTCTTC. This chain uses TRBV20-1 with TRBJ2-1, with TRBD2 identical over 10 bases. Losses at the gene ends were 1 base for V and 3 bases for J; bases not matched to a gene: 9. The CDR3 extends over 17 amino acids. CDR1 is DFQATT, CDR2 SNEGSKA, per germline (reference sequence).

Many counts were recorded for this clonotype. The chain couples TRBV7-2 to TRBJ1-2, with 8 bases lining up with TRBD1. The CDR3 consists of 17 residues. V was pared by 5 bases and J by 2 bases, with 13 bases of the junction left unmatched. Germline V gene data show CDR1 as SGHTA and CDR2 as FQGNSA. Written as DNA, the CDR3 is TGTGCCAGCAGCCCCCGGCCTCGGACAGGGACAAACTATGGCTACACCTTC. Translating it yields CASSPRPRTGTNYGYTF.

Many counts were recorded for this clonotype. The chain couples TRBV5-1 to TRBJ1-4; TRBD1 might be the D (5 bases). The CDR3 sequence is 14 residues long. Trimming shortened V by 7 bases and J by 4 bases, and 14 bases separated the two germline ends. Per germline, CDR1 SGHRS and CDR2 YFSETQ. CDR3 protein: CASSQAQDNEKLFF. CDR3 bases: TGCGCCAGCTCCCAGGCACAGGATAATGAAAAACTGTTTTTT.

Many counts were recorded for this clonotype. This chain uses TRBV7-9 with TRBJ2-5; no clear D. Trimming cost V 6 bases and J 4 bases, with 9 bases left between them. Germline CDR1 SEHNR, CDR2 FQNEAQ (reference sequence). CDR3 length: 12 residues. The CDR3 protein is CASRLGGETQYF. In DNA, the CDR3 is TGTGCCAGCAGATTGGGTGGAGAGACCCAGTACTTC.

This clonotype has at least ten counts. The chain has TRBV12-3 or TRBV12-4 and TRBJ2-7; 8 bases line up with TRBD1. The CDR3 contains 15 residues. Losses at the gene ends were 3 bases for V and 1 base for J; bases not matched to a gene: 5. The CDR3 coding sequence is TGTGCCAGCAGTTTCGGGCAGGGGGCGTCCTACGAGCAGTACTTC. Translated: CASSFGQGASYEQYF.

This clonotype was recorded many times. CDR3 DNA sequence: TGCGCCAGCAGCGTCGTACAGGGGGCCTACGAGCAGTACTTC. This encodes CASSVVQGAYEQYF. The chain recombines TRBV5-1 with TRBJ2-7, with 8 nucleotides matching TRBD1. This CDR3 is 14 amino acids long. V was pared by 4 bases and J by 2 bases, with 5 bases of the junction left unmatched. Germline V gene sequence: CDR1 SGHRS, CDR2 YFSETQ. Using reference TRBV5-1 and TRBJ2-7 for the parts outside the CDR3, the full variable domain is KAGVTQTPRYLIKTRGQQVTLSCSPISGHRSVSWYQQTPGQGLQFLFEYFSETQRNKGNFPGRFSGRQFSNSRSEMNVSTLELGDSALYLCASSVVQGAYEQYFGPGTRLTVT.

This clonotype was recorded at least ten times. The chain recombines TRBV20-1 with TRBJ2-7; D unclear. V gave up 0 bases and J gave up 4 bases, with 13 bases separating them. The CDR3 has 14 residues. In germline, CDR1 is DFQATT, CDR2 SNEGSKA (reference sequence). CDR3 bases: TGCAGTGCTAGAGATCCCGGTAATGATTACGAGCAGTACTTC. Its protein product is CSARDPGNDYEQYF.

This clonotype was found many times. The chain has TRBV6-1 and TRBJ2-2, with D perhaps TRBD2 (5 bases). With 6 bases removed from V and 4 bases from J, the gap between germline ends came to 12 bases. Per the germline V gene, CDR1 is MNHNS and CDR2 is SASEGT. This CDR3 region has 14 residues. CDR3 nucleotides: TGTGCCAGCAGCTCCGAGGGTGGCACCGGGGAGCTGTTTTTT. This sequence encodes CASSSEGGTGELFF.

This rearrangement joins TRBV9 to TRBJ2-7, with 7 bases matching TRBD1. The CDR3 consists of 14 residues. With 4 bases clipped from V and 6 bases from J, the junction kept 10 bases outside the gene matches. Germline-derived CDR1 and CDR2 are SGDLS and YYNGEE. Here the CDR3 reads CASSPQTGTGEQYF. The CDR3 coding sequence is TGTGCCAGCAGCCCACAGACAGGGACGGGCGAGCAGTACTTC. The complete variable domain, with remaining parts taken from reference TRBV9 and TRBJ2-7, reads DSGVTQTPKHLITATGQRVTLRCSPRSGDLSVYWYQQSLDQGLQFLIQYYNGEERAKGNILERFSAQQFPDLHSELNLSSLELGDSALYFCASSPQTGTGEQYFGPGTRLTVT.

This clonotype was recorded at least ten times. The V gene is TRBV12-3 or TRBV12-4, the J gene TRBJ1-1, with D possibly being TRBD1 (5 bases). CDR3 size: 12 residues. The V end was cut by 3 bases, the J end by 4 bases, with 6 bases between. The DNA for the CDR3 is TGTGCCAGCAGTTTCGGGGGCACTGAAGCTTTCTTT. Protein: CASSFGGTEAFF.

In its sample, this clonotype ranks as medium-sized (0.01 to 0.1%). The chain recombines TRBV5-1 with TRBJ2-1; TRBD2 matches at 12 bases. V lost 4 bases, J lost 3 bases, and 5 bases stayed unmatched. This CDR3 comprises 16 residues. Germline V CDR1 and CDR2: SGHRS, YFSETQ. DNA of the CDR3: TGCGCCAGCAGCGGGCGGACTAGCGGGGACTACAATGAGCAGTTCTTC. Protein: CASSGRTSGDYNEQFF.

This clonotype was recorded many times. The gene calls are TRBV6-6 and TRBJ2-7; 7 positions agree with TRBD1. The CDR3 loop spans 13 amino acids. The germline V gene has CDR1 MNHNY and CDR2 SVGAGI (reference sequence). The V segment lost 5 bases and the J segment 2 bases; nucleotides outside the gene matches: 3. CDR3 nucleotide sequence: TGTGCCAGCAGTCGGGACAGAACCTACGAGCAGTACTTC. Amino acid sequence: CASSRDRTYEQYF.

There are many counts of this clonotype. The chain uses TRBV28 and TRBJ2-7, with D tentatively TRBD1 (6 bases). The germline V gene has CDR1 MDHEN and CDR2 SYDVKM. This CDR3 contains 15 residues. Deletions cut 6 bases from V and 7 bases from J, with 22 bases between. The CDR3, as DNA: TGTGCCAGCAGGGAAACAGGGACCCTCCTACGGGAGCAGTACTTC. It translates to CASRETGTLLREQYF.

In this sample, this clonotype turned up many times. V usage is TRBV12-3 or TRBV12-4 and J usage is TRBJ2-1, with a possible D match to TRBD2 (6 bases). The CDR3 totals 14 residues. Between the trimmed V and J ends, which lost 6 bases and 8 bases, there was a span of 17 bases. CDR3 loop: CASRSGVTGDEQFF. CDR3 sequence (DNA): TGTGCCAGCAGGTCCGGGGTCACGGGGGATGAGCAGTTCTTC.

This clonotype has ten or more counts. Given a much more abundant clone one base away, this may be a read error. The rearrangement links TRBV7-9 to TRBJ2-6; 11 nucleotides agree with TRBD1. Germline CDR1 SEHNR, CDR2 FQNEAQ (reference sequence). This CDR3 has 17 amino acids. The CDR3 spells CANSSGTGGSGANVLTF. The CDR3, as DNA: TGTGCCAACAGCTCCGGGACAGGGGGCTCTGGGGCCAACGTCCTGACTTTC.

In this sample, this clonotype turned up many times. V usage is TRBV5-4 and J usage is TRBJ1-5, with D possibly being TRBD1 (6 bases). There are 13 residues in the CDR3. Germline-derived CDR1 and CDR2 are SGHNT and YYREEE (reference sequence). Trimming removed 0 bases at V and 6 bases at J, with 7 bases between. The CDR3 coding sequence is TGTGCCAGCAGCTTGGAGGGGGGTCAGCCCCAGCATTTT. Encoded protein: CASSLEGGQPQHF.

This clonotype was observed at least ten times. V usage is TRBV5-1 and J usage is TRBJ1-6; no definite D call. This CDR3 is built from 16 residues. V lost 3 bases to trimming and J lost 6 bases, with 16 bases between them. From germline, CDR1 is SGHRS and CDR2 YFSETQ. CDR3 residues: CASSWSAGKGNSPLHF. CDR3 coding DNA: TGCGCCAGCAGCTGGAGCGCGGGGAAGGGTAATTCACCCCTCCACTTT.

At least ten counts were recorded for this clonotype. The chain joins TRBV12-3 or TRBV12-4 to TRBJ2-7; 7 positions agree with TRBD1. V dropped 4 bases and J dropped 7; count of bases not matched to a gene: 7. The CDR3 is 13 residues long. The CDR3 region has the DNA TGTGCCAGCAGTTGGGACAGTTCAGGAGAGCAGTACTTC. It encodes CASSWDSSGEQYF.

This clonotype was found many times. The DNA of the CDR3 is TGTGCCAGGCTAACAAGAGGGTTCTATGGCTACACCTTC. Translating it yields CARLTRGFYGYTF. The rearrangement joins TRBV27 to TRBJ1-2; D gene unclear. Germline values: CDR1 MNHEY, CDR2 SMNVEV (reference sequence). V was pared by 9 bases and J by 4 bases, with 15 bases between. CDR3 length equals 13 residues.